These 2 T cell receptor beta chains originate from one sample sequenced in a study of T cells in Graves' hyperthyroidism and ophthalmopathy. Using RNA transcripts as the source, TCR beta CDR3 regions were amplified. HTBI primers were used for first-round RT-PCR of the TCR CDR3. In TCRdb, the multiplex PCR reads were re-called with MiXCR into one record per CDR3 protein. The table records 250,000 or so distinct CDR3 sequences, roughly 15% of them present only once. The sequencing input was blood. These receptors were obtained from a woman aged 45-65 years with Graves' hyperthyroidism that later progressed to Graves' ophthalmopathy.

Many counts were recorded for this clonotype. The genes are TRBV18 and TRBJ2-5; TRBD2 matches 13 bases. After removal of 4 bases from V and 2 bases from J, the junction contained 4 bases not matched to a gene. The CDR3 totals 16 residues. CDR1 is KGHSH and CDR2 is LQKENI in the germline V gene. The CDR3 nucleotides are TGTGCCAGCTCACAATCACTAGCGGGAGGGCAAGAGACCCAGTACTTC. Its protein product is CASSQSLAGGQETQYF.

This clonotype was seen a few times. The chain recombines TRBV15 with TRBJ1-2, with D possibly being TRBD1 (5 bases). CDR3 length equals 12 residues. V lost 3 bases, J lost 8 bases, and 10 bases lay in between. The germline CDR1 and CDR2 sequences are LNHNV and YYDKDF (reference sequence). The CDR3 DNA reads TGTGCCACCAGCAGGGCAGGGTTCGGCTACACCTTC. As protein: CATSRAGFGYTF.